One and the same sample provided the 10 T cell receptor beta chains below, sequenced in a study of ipilimumab plus nivolumab after autologous stem cell transplantation. Generated by immunoSEQ multiplex PCR, the TCRdb table keeps only in-frame clones and is missing some. The sample has roughly 25,000 clones, around 84% seen once; the top ten hold 4% to 6%. The input for sequencing was PBMCs, taken in a trial of ipilimumab plus nivolumab as post-transplant consolidation. These receptors all stem from a male donor with diffuse large B-cell lymphoma.

The CDR3 DNA reads as TGTGCCAGCAGCCAAGACGGAAACTATGGCTACACCTTC. Protein sequence: CASSQDGNYGYTF. The chain links TRBV2 to TRBJ1-2, with unresolved D. This CDR3 has 13 amino acids. The germline V gene has CDR1 SNHLY and CDR2 FYNNEI. V lost 6 bases to trimming and J lost 2 bases, with 10 bases between them. Using reference TRBV2 and TRBJ1-2 for the parts outside the CDR3, the full variable domain is EPEVTQTPSHQVTQMGQEVILRCVPISNHLYFYWYRQILGQKVEFLVSFYNNEISEKSEIFDDQFSVERPDGSNFTLKIRSTKLEDSAMYFCASSQDGNYGYTFGSGTRLTVV.

The chain has TRBV19 and TRBJ2-7, with D possibly TRBD2 on 5 matching bases. V shed 5 bases and J shed 4 bases, with 15 bases lying between them. Germline loops: CDR1 LNHDA, CDR2 SQIVND (reference sequence). CDR3 length: 14 amino acids. In DNA, the CDR3 is TGTGCCAGTAGTCCTCTCAGGACTCCTTACGAGCAGTACTTC. Translation: CASSPLRTPYEQYF.

The V call is TRBV6-5, the J call TRBJ2-3; 7 bases line up with TRBD2. V gave up 9 bases and J gave up 7 bases; unmatched junction bases: 10. Germline V gene lookup returns CDR1 MNHEY and CDR2 SVGAGI. The CDR3 length is 13 residues. The CDR3 DNA follows: TGTGCCAGTCAAACTAGCGATCGAAATACGCAGTATTTT. It codes for CASQTSDRNTQYF.

The chain has TRBV5-6 and TRBJ2-3; possible D gene TRBD1, 6 bases. Looked up from germline, CDR1 is SGHDT and CDR2 is YYEEEE. The CDR3 covers 16 residues. V lost 6 bases to trimming and J lost 2 bases, with 19 bases between them. The CDR3: CASTWGPSVLTDTQYF. The CDR3 DNA reads as TGTGCCAGCACCTGGGGGCCATCGGTCCTCACAGATACGCAGTATTTT.

By sample share, this clone is medium-sized (0.01 to 0.1%). Other DNA sequences from this sample encode an identical CDR3 as well. The chain employs TRBV6-5 and TRBJ1-1; maybe TRBD1 (5 bases). Trimming shortened V by 6 bases and J by 3 bases, and 17 bases separated the two germline ends. The CDR3 totals 15 residues. Germline values: CDR1 MNHEY, CDR2 SVGAGI. The CDR3 here is CASSTGEGYDTEAFF. The CDR3 nucleotides read TGTGCCAGCAGCACCGGGGAGGGGTACGACACTGAAGCTTTCTTT.

The V and J genes are TRBV11-3 and TRBJ1-6, with D hard to call. V lost 0 bases to trimming and J lost 9 bases, with 6 bases between them. This CDR3 has 13 residues. The germline V gene encodes CDR1 SGHNT and CDR2 YENEEA. CDR3 DNA sequence: TGTGCCAGCAGCTTAGATTACCTTTCACCCCTCCACTTT. As protein: CASSLDYLSPLHF.

The genes are TRBV18 and TRBJ2-3; 8 bases align to TRBD2. Germline lookup yields CDR1 KGHSH and CDR2 LQKENI. V shed 3 bases, J shed 10 bases, and the junction held 3 bases outside the gene matches. The length of the CDR3 is 12 residues. As DNA, the CDR3 is TGTGCCAGCTCACCGAGCGGGGGAGCGCAGTATTTT. It specifies CASSPSGGAQYF.

The chain carries TRBV15 and TRBJ1-1, with D possibly matching TRBD1 (5 bases). The ends were cut back, 6 bases at V and 3 bases at J, with 11 bases in the middle. The germline V gene has CDR1 LNHNV and CDR2 YYDKDF (reference sequence). The CDR3 totals 13 residues. The CDR3 DNA follows: TGTGCCACCAGAAGGACCAGGGACACTGAAGCTTTCTTT. It codes for CATRRTRDTEAFF.

The rearrangement links TRBV13 to TRBJ2-1; D not resolved. The CDR3 consists of 11 residues. The germline V gene encodes CDR1 PRHDT and CDR2 FYEKMQ (reference sequence). Trimming cost V 2 bases and J 10 bases, with 6 bases left between them. For the CDR3, the DNA is TGTGCCAGCAGCTTAATCTCAGAGCAGTTCTTC. It codes for CASSLISEQFF. Full variable domain (missing parts from reference TRBV13 and TRBJ2-1): AAGVIQSPRHLIKEKRETATLKCYPIPRHDTVYWYQQGPGQDPQFLISFYEKMQSDKGSIPDRFSAQQFSDYHSELNMSSLELGDSALYFCASSLISEQFFGPGTRLTVL.

In nucleotides, the CDR3 is TGTGCCAGCAGCTTAGGGCAGCCGGATCAGCCCCAGCATTTT. Protein: CASSLGQPDQPQHF. The V gene is TRBV7-8, the J gene TRBJ1-5, with D unclear. Deletions cut 1 base from V and 5 bases from J, with 9 bases between. The germline V gene has CDR1 SGHVS and CDR2 FQNEAQ. The length of the CDR3 is 14 residues.